This TCR beta chain was profiled in a study of Graves' ophthalmopathy and Graves' hyperthyroidism. Many counts were recorded for this clonotype. The sequenced template was RNA, covering the TCR beta CDR3 region. Amplification began with first-round RT-PCR using HTBI primers, then second-round multiplex PCR was performed. Each CDR3 protein is one row after TCRdb ran MiXCR on the multiplex PCR reads. The repertoire holds about 620,000 distinct CDR3 sequences, 22% seen once, with approximately 6.5% in the top ten. Germline assignment: CDR1 MGHRA and CDR2 YSYEKL. The V gene lost 3 bases and the J gene lost 7 bases, with 15 bases spanning the gap. This CDR3 is 14 amino acids long.

The chain links TRBV4-1 to TRBJ1-1; a weak D match, TRBD1 (6 bases). The TCR comes from a woman aged 18-29 years with stable Graves' hyperthyroidism. Some clones in this sample may be carry-over from other donors' samples. The sequencing sample was made of peripheral blood. The CDR3 loop is CASSHRQGGLEAFF. The CDR3, as DNA: TGCGCCAGCAGCCATCGACAAGGGGGTCTTGAAGCTTTCTTT.